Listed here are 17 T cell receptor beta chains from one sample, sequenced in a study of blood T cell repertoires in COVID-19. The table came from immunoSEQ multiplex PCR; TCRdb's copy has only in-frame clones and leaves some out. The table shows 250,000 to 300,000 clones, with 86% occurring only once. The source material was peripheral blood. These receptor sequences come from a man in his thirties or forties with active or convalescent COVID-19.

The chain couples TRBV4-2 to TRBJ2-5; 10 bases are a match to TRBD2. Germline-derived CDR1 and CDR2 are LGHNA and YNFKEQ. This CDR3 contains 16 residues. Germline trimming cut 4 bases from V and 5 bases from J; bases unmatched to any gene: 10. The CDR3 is CASSPLEAGGHETQYF. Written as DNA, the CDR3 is TGTGCCAGCAGCCCCCTTGAAGCGGGGGGGCACGAGACCCAGTACTTC.

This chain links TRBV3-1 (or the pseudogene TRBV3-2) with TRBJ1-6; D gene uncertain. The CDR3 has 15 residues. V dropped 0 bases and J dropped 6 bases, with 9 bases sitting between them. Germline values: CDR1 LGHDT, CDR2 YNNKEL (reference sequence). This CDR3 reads CASSQERSRNSPLHF. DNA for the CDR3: TGTGCCAGCAGCCAAGAACGCAGTCGTAATTCACCCCTCCACTTT.

The DNA for the CDR3 is TGTGCCAGCAACCCCCCCCGGACAGCGGAGACCCAGTACTTC. The encoded protein is CASNPPRTAETQYF. The V and J genes are TRBV6-2 or TRBV6-3 and TRBJ2-5; weak D call: TRBD1 (6 bases). Trimming left V 7 bases short and J 5 bases short, with 17 bases between. CDR3 length equals 14 residues. Germline V gene lookup returns CDR1 MNHEY and CDR2 SVGEGT.

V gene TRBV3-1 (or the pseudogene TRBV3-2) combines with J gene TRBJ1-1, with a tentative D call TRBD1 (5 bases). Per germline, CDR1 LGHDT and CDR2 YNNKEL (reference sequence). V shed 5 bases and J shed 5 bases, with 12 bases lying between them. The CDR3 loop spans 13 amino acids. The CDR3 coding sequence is TGTGCCAGCAGCTCGCAGGGAAGGACTGAAGCTTTCTTT. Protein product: CASSSQGRTEAFF.

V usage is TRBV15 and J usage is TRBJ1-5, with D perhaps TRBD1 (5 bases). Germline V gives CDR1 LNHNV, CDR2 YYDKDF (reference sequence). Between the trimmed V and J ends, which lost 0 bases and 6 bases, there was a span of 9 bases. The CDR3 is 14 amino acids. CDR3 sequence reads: CATSRERGSQPQHF. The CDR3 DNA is TGTGCCACCAGCAGAGAACGGGGGTCTCAGCCCCAGCATTTT. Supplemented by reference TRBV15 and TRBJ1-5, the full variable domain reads DAMVIQNPRYQVTQFGKPVTLSCSQTLNHNVMYWYQQKSSQAPKLLFHYYDKDFNNEADTPDNFQSRRPNTSFCFLDIRSPGLGDTAMYLCATSRERGSQPQHFGDGTRLSIL.

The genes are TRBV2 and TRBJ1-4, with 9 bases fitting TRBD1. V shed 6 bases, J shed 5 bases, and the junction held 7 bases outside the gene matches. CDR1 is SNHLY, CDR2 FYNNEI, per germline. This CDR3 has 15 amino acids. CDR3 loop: CASRPTGTGNEKLFF. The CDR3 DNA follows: TGTGCCAGCAGACCGACCGGGACAGGGAATGAAAAACTGTTTTTT.

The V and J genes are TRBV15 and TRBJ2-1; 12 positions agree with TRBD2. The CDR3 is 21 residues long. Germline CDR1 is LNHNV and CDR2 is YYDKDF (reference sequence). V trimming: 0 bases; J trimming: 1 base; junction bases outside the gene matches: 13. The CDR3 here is CATSRDPSDTSGGLSYNEQFF. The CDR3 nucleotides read TGTGCCACCAGCAGAGACCCATCCGACACTAGCGGGGGGTTATCCTACAATGAGCAGTTCTTC.

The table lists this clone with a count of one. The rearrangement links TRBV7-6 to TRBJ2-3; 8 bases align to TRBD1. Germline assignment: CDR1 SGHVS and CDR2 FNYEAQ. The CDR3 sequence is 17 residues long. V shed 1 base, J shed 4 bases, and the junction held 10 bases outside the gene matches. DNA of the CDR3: TGTGCCAGCAGCTTAGGCGGTCCGGGACAGGCGGCAGATACGCAGTATTTT. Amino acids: CASSLGGPGQAADTQYF.

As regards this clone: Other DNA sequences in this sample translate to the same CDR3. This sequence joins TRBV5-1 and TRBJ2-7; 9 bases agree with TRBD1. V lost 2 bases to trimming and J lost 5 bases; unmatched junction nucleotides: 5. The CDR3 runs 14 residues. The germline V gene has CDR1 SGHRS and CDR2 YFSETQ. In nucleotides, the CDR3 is TGCGCCAGCAGCTTACAGGGGGCAGGGGACGAGCAGTACTTC. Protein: CASSLQGAGDEQYF. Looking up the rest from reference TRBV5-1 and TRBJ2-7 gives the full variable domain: KAGVTQTPRYLIKTRGQQVTLSCSPISGHRSVSWYQQTPGQGLQFLFEYFSETQRNKGNFPGRFSGRQFSNSRSEMNVSTLELGDSALYLCASSLQGAGDEQYFGPGTRLTVT.

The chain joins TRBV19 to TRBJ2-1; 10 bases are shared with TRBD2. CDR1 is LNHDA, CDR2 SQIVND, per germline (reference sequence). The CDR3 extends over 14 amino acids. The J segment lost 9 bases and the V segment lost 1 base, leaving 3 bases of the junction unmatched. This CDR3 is CASSIVAGGAEQFF. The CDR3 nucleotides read TGTGCCAGTAGTATAGTAGCGGGGGGCGCTGAGCAGTTCTTC.

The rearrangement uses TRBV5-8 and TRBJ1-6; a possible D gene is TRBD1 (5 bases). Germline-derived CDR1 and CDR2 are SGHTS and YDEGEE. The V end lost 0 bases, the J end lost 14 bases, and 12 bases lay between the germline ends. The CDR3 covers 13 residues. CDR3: CASSLAGLISLHF. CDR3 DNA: TGTGCCAGCAGCTTGGCAGGGTTAATTTCCCTCCACTTT.

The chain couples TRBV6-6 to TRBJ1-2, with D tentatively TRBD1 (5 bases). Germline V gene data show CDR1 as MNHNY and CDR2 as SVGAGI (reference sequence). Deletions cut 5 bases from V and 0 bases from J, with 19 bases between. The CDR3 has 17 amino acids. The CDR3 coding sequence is TGTGCCAGCAGTCCGACAGAGCTTATGACAGCTAACTATGGCTACACCTTC. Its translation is CASSPTELMTANYGYTF.

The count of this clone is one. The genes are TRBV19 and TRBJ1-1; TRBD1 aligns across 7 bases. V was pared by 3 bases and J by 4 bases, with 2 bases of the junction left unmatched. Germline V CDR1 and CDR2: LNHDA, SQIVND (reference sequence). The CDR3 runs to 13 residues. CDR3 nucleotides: TGTGCCAGTAGTATTGGACAGGCCACTGAAGCTTTCTTT. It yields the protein CASSIGQATEAFF.

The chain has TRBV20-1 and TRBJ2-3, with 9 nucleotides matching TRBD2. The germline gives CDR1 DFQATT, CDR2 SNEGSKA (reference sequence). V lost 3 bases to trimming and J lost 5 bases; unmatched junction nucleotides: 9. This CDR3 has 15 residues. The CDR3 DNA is TGCAGTGCTAGTGGTGGCGGGGGGGCAGAAGATACGCAGTATTTT. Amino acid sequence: CSASGGGGAEDTQYF.

Written as DNA, the CDR3 is TGTGCCAGCAGCCCACCTGGGTCGGTAGCGTCACTCGAGCAGTACTTC. Amino acids: CASSPPGSVASLEQYF. The V and J genes are TRBV11-1 and TRBJ2-7; D may be TRBD2 (5 bases). CDR1 SGHAT and CDR2 FQDESV come from the germline V gene (reference sequence). V was trimmed by 5 bases and J by 6 bases, leaving 23 bases between them. The CDR3 spans 16 residues.

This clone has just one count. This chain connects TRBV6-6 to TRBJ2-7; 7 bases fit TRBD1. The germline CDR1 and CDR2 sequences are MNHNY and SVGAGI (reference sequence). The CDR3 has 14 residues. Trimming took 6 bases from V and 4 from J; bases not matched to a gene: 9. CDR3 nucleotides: TGTGCCAGCAGCGGAACAGGGGCAGCGTACGAGCAGTACTTC. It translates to CASSGTGAAYEQYF.

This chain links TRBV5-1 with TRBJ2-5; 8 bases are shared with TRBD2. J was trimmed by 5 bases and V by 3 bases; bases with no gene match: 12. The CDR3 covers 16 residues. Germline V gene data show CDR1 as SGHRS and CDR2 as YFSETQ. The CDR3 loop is CASSSWGSGDGETQYF. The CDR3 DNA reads TGCGCCAGCAGCTCCTGGGGTAGCGGGGACGGGGAGACCCAGTACTTC.